This TCR beta chain was documented in a study of blood T cell repertoires in COVID-19. Study in general: From the United States, Italy and Spain came samples of acute and convalescent COVID-19. PBMCs, B-cell-depleted T cells, or T cells were the source of the cDNA or gDNA that made up the material.

Authors' processing steps: Amplification of reference gene primers was used by the study to estimate nucleated cell counts. Profiled with immunoSEQ multiplex PCR; TCRdb holds only in-frame clones, not every one. V, J and clone size are those of that table, while D and trimming were read from the DNA. The repertoire holds 40,000 to 45,000 clones, with roughly 80% as singletons. The V end was cut by 5 bases, the J end by 5 bases, with 15 bases between. CDR3 length equals 14 residues. Germline V gene sequence: CDR1 SGHNT, CDR2 YENEEA. Sequencing was carried out using peripheral blood. The V call is TRBV11-3, the J call TRBJ2-5; perhaps TRBD2 as D (5 bases). This TCR came from a woman of 80 years or more with acute or convalescent COVID-19. CDR3 sequence reads: CASSPSSFEETQYF. The DNA of the CDR3 is TGTGCCAGCAGCCCTAGCTCGTTCGAGGAGACCCAGTACTTC.